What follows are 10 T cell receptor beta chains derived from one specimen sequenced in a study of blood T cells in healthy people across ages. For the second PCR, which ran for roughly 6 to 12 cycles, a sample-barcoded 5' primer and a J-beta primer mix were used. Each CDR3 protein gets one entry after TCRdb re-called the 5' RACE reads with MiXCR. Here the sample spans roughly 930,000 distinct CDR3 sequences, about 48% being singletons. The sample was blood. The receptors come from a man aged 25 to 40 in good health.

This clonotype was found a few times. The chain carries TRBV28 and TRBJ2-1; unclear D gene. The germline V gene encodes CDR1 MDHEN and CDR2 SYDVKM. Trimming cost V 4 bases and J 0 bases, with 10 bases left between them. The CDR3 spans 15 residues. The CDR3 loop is CASSSPQSSYNEQFF. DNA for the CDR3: TGTGCCAGCAGTTCTCCTCAGAGCTCCTACAATGAGCAGTTCTTC.

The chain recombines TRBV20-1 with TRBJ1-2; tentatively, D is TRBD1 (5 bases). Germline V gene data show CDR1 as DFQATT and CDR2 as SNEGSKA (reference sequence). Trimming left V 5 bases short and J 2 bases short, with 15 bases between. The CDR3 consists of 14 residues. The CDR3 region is CSARGVIANYGYTF. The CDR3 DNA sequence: TGCAGTGCTCGGGGCGTTATAGCGAACTATGGCTACACCTTC.

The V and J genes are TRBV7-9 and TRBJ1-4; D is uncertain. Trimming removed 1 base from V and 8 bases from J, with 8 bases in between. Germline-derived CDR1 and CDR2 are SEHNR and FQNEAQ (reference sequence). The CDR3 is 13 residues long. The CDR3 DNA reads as TGTGCCAGCAGCTTAGTCGGGTTGGAAAAACTGTTTTTT. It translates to CASSLVGLEKLFF.

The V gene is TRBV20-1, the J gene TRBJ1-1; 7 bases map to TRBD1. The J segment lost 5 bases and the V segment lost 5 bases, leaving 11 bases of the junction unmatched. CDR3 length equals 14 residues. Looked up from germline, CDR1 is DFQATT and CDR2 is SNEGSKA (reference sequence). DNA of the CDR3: TGCAGTGCTCAGGTTTTGGACAGGAAAACTGAAGCTTTCTTT. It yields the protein CSAQVLDRKTEAFF.

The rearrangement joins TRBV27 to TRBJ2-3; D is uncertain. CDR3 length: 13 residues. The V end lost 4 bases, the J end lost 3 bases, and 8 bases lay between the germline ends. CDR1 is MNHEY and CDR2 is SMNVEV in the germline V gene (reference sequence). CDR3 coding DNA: TGTGCCAGCAGTTGCGTGGGGACAGATACGCAGTATTTT. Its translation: CASSCVGTDTQYF.

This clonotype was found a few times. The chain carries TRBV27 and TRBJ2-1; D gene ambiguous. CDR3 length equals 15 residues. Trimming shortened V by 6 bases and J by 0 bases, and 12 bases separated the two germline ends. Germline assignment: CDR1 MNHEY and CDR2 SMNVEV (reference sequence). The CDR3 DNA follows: TGTGCCAGCAGAAAAGACGGAAACTCCTACAATGAGCAGTTCTTC. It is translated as CASRKDGNSYNEQFF.

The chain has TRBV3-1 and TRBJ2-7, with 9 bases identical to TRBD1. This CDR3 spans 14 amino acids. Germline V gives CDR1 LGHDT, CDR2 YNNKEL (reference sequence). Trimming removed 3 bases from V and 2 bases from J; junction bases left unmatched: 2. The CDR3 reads CASSHWTGAYEQYF. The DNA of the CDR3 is TGTGCCAGCAGCCACTGGACAGGGGCCTACGAGCAGTACTTC.

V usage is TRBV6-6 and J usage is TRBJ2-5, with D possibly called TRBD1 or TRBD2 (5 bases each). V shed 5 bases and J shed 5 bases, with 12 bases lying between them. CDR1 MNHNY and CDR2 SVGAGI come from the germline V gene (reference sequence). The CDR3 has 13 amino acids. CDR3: CASSPGTPETQYF. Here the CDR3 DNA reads TGTGCCAGCAGTCCCGGGACGCCGGAGACCCAGTACTTC.

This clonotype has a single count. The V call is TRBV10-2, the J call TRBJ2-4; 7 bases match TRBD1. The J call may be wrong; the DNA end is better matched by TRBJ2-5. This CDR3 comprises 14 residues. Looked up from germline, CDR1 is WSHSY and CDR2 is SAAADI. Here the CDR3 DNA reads TGCGCCAGCAGGCGGACAGGCATACAAGAGACCCAGTACTTC. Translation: CASRRTGIQETQYF.

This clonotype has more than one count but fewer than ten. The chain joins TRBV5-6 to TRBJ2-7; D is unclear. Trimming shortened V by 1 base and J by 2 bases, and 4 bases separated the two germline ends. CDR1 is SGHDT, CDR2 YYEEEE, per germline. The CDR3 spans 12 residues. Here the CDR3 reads CASSLKPYEQYF. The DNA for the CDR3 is TGTGCCAGCAGCTTGAAACCCTACGAGCAGTACTTC. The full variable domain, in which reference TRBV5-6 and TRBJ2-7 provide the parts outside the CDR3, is DAGVTQSPTHLIKTRGQQVTLRCSPKSGHDTVSWYQQALGQGPQFIFQYYEEEERQRGNFPDRFSGHQFPNYSSELNVNALLLGDSALYLCASSLKPYEQYFGPGTRLTVT.